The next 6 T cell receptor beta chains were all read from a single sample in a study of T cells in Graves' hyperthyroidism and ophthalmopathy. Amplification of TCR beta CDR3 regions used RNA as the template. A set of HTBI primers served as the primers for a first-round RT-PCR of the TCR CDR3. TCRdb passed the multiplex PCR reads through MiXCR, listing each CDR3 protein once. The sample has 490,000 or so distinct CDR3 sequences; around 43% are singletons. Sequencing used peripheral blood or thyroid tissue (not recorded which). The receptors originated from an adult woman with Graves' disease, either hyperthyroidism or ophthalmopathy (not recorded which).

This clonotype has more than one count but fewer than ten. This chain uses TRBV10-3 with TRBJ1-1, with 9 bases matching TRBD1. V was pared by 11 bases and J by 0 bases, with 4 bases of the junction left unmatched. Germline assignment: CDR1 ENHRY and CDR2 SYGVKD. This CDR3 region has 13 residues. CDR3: CAVGQGMNTEAFF. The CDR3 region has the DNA TGTGCCGTCGGACAGGGGATGAACACTGAAGCTTTCTTT.

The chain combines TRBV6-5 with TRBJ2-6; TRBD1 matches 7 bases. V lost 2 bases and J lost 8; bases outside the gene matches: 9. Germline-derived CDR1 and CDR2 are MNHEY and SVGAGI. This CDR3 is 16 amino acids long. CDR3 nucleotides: TGTGCCAGCAGTTACACTTCCGGCAGGGGGACCAACGTCCTGACTTTC. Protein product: CASSYTSGRGTNVLTF.

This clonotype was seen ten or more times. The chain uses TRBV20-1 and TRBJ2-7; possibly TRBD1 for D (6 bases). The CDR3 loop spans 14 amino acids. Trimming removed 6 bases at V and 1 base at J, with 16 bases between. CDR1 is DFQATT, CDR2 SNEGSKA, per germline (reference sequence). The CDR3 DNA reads TGCAGTGCAATGTCAGGGGTCTTATCCTACGAGCAGTACTTC. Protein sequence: CSAMSGVLSYEQYF.

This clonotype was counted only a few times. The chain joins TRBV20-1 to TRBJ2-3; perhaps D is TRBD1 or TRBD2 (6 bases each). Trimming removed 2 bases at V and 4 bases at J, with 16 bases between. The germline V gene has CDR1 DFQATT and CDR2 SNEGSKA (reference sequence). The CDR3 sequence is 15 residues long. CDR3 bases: TGCAGTGCTAGACCCCGGAGGGGGAGCGCAGATACGCAGTATTTT. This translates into CSARPRRGSADTQYF.

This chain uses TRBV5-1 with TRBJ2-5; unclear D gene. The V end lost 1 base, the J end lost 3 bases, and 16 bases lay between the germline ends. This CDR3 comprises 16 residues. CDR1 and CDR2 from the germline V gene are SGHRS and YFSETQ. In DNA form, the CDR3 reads TGCGCCAGCAGCTTGTCGCCGGGTCCGAAAAAAGAGACCCAGTACTTC. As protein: CASSLSPGPKKETQYF.

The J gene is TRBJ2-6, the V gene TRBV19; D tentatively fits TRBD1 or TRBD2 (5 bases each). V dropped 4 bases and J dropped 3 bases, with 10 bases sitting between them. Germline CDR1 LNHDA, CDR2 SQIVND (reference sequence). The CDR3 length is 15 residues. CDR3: CASSRGYVGANVLTF. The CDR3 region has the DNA TGTGCCAGTAGTAGGGGGTATGTTGGGGCCAACGTCCTGACTTTC.